These 14 T cell receptor beta chains were all obtained from the same sample, sequenced in a study of regulatory T cells in long-lasting Graves disease. Noted time point: newly diagnosed GD, antithyroid drugs for less than 3 months. PBMCs were the source of the RNA used for TCR sequencing. According to the study, TCR beta libraries were built with iRepertoire HTBI primers and CDR3-region Arm-PCR. From the multiplex PCR reads, TCRdb called clonotypes with MiXCR, one entry per CDR3 protein. The sample carries hundreds of thousands of distinct CDR3 sequences, around 17% recorded once. These data were also reused for a study on T cells in Graves' hyperthyroidism and ophthalmopathy.

The sample here was peripheral blood mononuclear cells (PBMCs), taken at new diagnosis, from a patient treated with antithyroid drugs. These receptors were collected from a man in his forties or fifties with Graves disease.

There are a few counts of this clonotype. This chain links TRBV7-3 with TRBJ2-7; TRBD2 might be the D (6 bases). Germline lookup yields CDR1 SGHTA and CDR2 FQGTGA. This CDR3 is 14 amino acids long. Trimming took off 1 base at V and 7 bases at J, with 14 bases between the two ends. The CDR3 spells CASSLSGLAGEQYF. CDR3 sequence (DNA): TGTGCCAGCAGCTTAAGTGGTCTGGCGGGGGAGCAGTACTTC.

This clonotype occurred many times. V and J are TRBV20-1 and TRBJ2-2; the D gene is possibly TRBD1 (5 bases). This CDR3 has 16 residues. Between the trimmed V and J ends, which lost 0 bases and 3 bases, there was a span of 14 bases. Per the germline V gene, CDR1 is DFQATT and CDR2 is SNEGSKA (reference sequence). CDR3 loop: CSARDLGDGDTGELFF. The CDR3 nucleotides are TGCAGTGCTAGAGATTTAGGGGATGGGGACACCGGGGAGCTGTTTTTT.

Of note for this clonotype: A much larger clonotype is one base distant, so this may be a read error. The chain has TRBV4-2 and TRBJ2-1, with 8 bases fitting TRBD1. Trimming took 0 bases from V and 10 from J; bases not matched to a gene: 8. Germline-derived CDR1 and CDR2 are LGHNA and YNFKEQ. CDR3 length equals 15 residues. The CDR3 spells CASSQDGQGGYEQFF. In DNA form, the CDR3 reads TGTGCCAGCAGCCAAGATGGACAGGGTGGGTACGAGCAGTTCTTC.

This clonotype was seen only a few times. This may be a read error: a much more frequent sequence differs by one nucleotide. This chain joins TRBV28 and TRBJ1-5; 9 bases align to TRBD1. The germline V gene has CDR1 MDHEN and CDR2 SYDVKM. The CDR3 has 15 amino acids. V shed 7 bases and J 6 bases; nucleotides not matched to a gene: 10. CDR3 amino acids: CASTPDRGGGQPQHF. CDR3 DNA: TGTGCCAGCACCCCGGACAGGGGAGGAGGTCAGCCCCAGCATTTT.

In this sample, this clonotype turned up a few times. The chain recombines TRBV10-3 with TRBJ2-2; the D is unclear. This CDR3 has 13 residues. V lost 10 bases and J lost 5, with 14 bases in between. The V gene's germline CDR1 is ENHRY and CDR2 SYGVKD. This chain's CDR3 is CATAAVTTGELFF. CDR3 DNA: TGTGCCACCGCGGCCGTAACTACCGGGGAGCTGTTTTTT.

This clonotype was recorded many times. The chain recombines TRBV5-1 with TRBJ2-2; TRBD1 is a possible D gene (6 bases). V lost 3 bases and J 7 bases, leaving 16 bases between the germline ends. This CDR3 region has 15 residues. Germline CDR1 is SGHRS and CDR2 is YFSETQ. CDR3 in DNA: TGCGCCAGCAGCTGGATCGGCAGGGGAGACGGGGAGCTGTTTTTT. Protein: CASSWIGRGDGELFF.

This clonotype was recorded at least ten times. The gene calls are TRBV6-2 or TRBV6-3 and TRBJ1-1; D is unclear. V lost 3 bases and J 1 base, leaving 9 bases between the germline ends. CDR3 size: 14 residues. Germline V gene lookup returns CDR1 MNHEY and CDR2 SVGEGT. The CDR3 sequence is CASSYSDQNTEAFF. Written as DNA, the CDR3 is TGTGCCAGCAGTTATTCCGATCAGAACACTGAAGCTTTCTTT.

This clonotype was recorded a few times. This chain connects TRBV7-2 to TRBJ2-7; 7 bases match TRBD2. The germline V gene has CDR1 SGHTA and CDR2 FQGNSA. The CDR3 runs to 13 residues. With 5 bases clipped from V and 6 bases from J, the junction kept 7 bases outside the gene matches. CDR3 bases: TGTGCCAGCAGCCGACATTCGGGGGGCGAGCAGTACTTC. Its protein is CASSRHSGGEQYF. The variable domain in full, with the rest retrieved from reference TRBV7-2 and TRBJ2-7, is GAGVSQSPSNKVTEKGKDVELRCDPISGHTALYWYRQSLGQGLEFLIYFQGNSAPDKSGLPSDRFSAERTGGSVSTLTIQRTQQEDSAVYLCASSRHSGGEQYFGPGTRLTVT.

This rearrangement joins TRBV20-1 to TRBJ1-4; TRBD1 aligns across 11 bases. CDR3 length: 14 residues. J gave up 8 bases and V 6 bases, and 8 bases lay outside the gene matches. Germline assignment: CDR1 DFQATT and CDR2 SNEGSKA (reference sequence). The DNA of the CDR3 is TGCAGTGCCCCAGGGACAGGGGGACGGGAAAAACTGTTTTTT. It specifies CSAPGTGGREKLFF.

Ten or more counts support this clonotype. This chain links TRBV11-2 with TRBJ2-1, with TRBD1 as a possible D gene (5 bases). CDR3 size: 15 residues. The germline V gene encodes CDR1 SGHAT and CDR2 FQNNGV. The germline V and J ends were trimmed by 3 bases and 12 bases, with 21 bases remaining between them. The chain's CDR3 is CASSLVRADNKGQFF. The DNA of the CDR3 is TGTGCCAGCAGCTTGGTCAGGGCGGACAACAAAGGGCAGTTCTTC.

This clonotype appeared a few times. CDR3 loop: CATSDPLAGGDTQYF. As DNA, the CDR3 is TGTGCCACCAGTGACCCTCTAGCGGGGGGGGATACGCAGTATTTT. This sequence joins TRBV24-1 and TRBJ2-3, with TRBD2 identical over 12 bases. This CDR3 spans 15 amino acids. Germline lookup yields CDR1 KGHDR and CDR2 SFDVKD. Germline trimming cut 4 bases from V and 6 bases from J; bases unmatched to any gene: 4.

This clonotype was found many times. CDR3 nucleotide sequence: TGCAGTGCTCGTTGGGGGGATCAGCCCCAGCATTTT. Protein product: CSARWGDQPQHF. The V and J genes are TRBV20-1 and TRBJ1-5; possible D gene TRBD1, 5 bases. This CDR3 has 12 amino acids. The V gene lost 5 bases and the J gene lost 5 bases, with 10 bases spanning the gap. CDR1 and CDR2 from the germline V gene are DFQATT and SNEGSKA (reference sequence).

In this sample, this clonotype turned up a few times. The gene calls are TRBV20-1 and TRBJ2-5, with D tentatively TRBD2 (5 bases). Germline CDR1 reads DFQATT; CDR2 reads SNEGSKA (reference sequence). The CDR3 is 13 amino acids. Trimming stripped 3 bases from V and 4 bases from J, with 12 bases between. The CDR3 DNA is TGCAGTGCTAGTGGGGAGCGCGGAGAGACCCAGTACTTC. It codes for CSASGERGETQYF.

This clonotype was detected only a few times. DNA for the CDR3: TGTGCCACCAGCAGAGCCCCGGGGCAGCACTATGGCTACACCTTC. This sequence encodes CATSRAPGQHYGYTF. This sequence joins TRBV15 and TRBJ1-2; the D gene is possibly TRBD1 (5 bases). The CDR3 contains 15 residues. The V end was cut by 1 base, the J end by 3 bases, with 12 bases between. From germline, CDR1 is LNHNV and CDR2 YYDKDF (reference sequence). The full variable domain, rest sourced from reference TRBV15 and TRBJ1-2, is DAMVIQNPRYQVTQFGKPVTLSCSQTLNHNVMYWYQQKSSQAPKLLFHYYDKDFNNEADTPDNFQSRRPNTSFCFLDIRSPGLGDTAMYLCATSRAPGQHYGYTFGSGTRLTVV.